The next 5 T cell receptor beta chains were all read from a single sample in a study of PD-L1 blockade in urothelial cancer. Time point indicated: peripheral blood 6 weeks after treatment start. TCRdb's table, derived via immunoSEQ multiplex PCR, lists solely in-frame clones and lacks some. The repertoire has 15,000 to 20,000 clones, under 85% of them found once; the top ten carry 1.5% to 2%. The sample here was PBMCs, taken around atezolizumab (anti-PD-L1) treatment. The receptors shown here come from a man aged 45-60 years with urothelial cancer.

This clone ranks as medium-sized. This chain joins TRBV4-1 and TRBJ2-1; 11 nucleotides line up with TRBD2. Germline lookup yields CDR1 MGHRA and CDR2 YSYEKL. The length of the CDR3 is 16 residues. Trimming at V came to 2 bases and at J to 8 bases, leaving 8 bases not matched to a gene. The CDR3 DNA reads TGCGCCAGCAGCCAACTAAACATGGGACTAGCGGATGAGCAGTTCTTC. It is translated as CASSQLNMGLADEQFF.

This clone was counted a few times. This chain links TRBV9 with TRBJ2-4; TRBD1 matches at 9 bases. The germline V gene has CDR1 SGDLS and CDR2 YYNGEE. The CDR3 length is 14 residues. With 4 bases clipped from V and 5 bases from J, the junction kept 4 bases outside the gene matches. CDR3 region: CASSPRTGENIQYF. The CDR3 region has the DNA TGTGCCAGCAGCCCGCGGACAGGGGAAAACATTCAGTACTTC.

The V gene is TRBV30, the J gene TRBJ2-1; TRBD1 matches 7 bases. CDR3 length equals 13 residues. From germline, CDR1 is GTSNPN and CDR2 SVGIG (reference sequence). The J segment lost 6 bases and the V segment lost 3 bases, leaving 5 bases of the junction unmatched. The CDR3, as DNA: TGTGCCTGGAGGGGTCCAGGGGGCAATGAGCAGTTCTTC. It translates to CAWRGPGGNEQFF.

This chain joins TRBV6-1 and TRBJ1-1; weak D call: TRBD1 (6 bases). The ends were cut back, 2 bases at V and 5 bases at J, with 21 bases in the middle. Germline CDR1 MNHNS, CDR2 SASEGT. This CDR3 contains 17 residues. CDR3 coding DNA: TGTGCCAGCAGTGAAAGTGTAATCACAGGGCTGAGTACTGAAGCTTTCTTT. It encodes CASSESVITGLSTEAFF.

V and J are TRBV7-2 and TRBJ2-7; 10 nucleotides match TRBD2. Germline V lookup: CDR1 SGHTA, CDR2 FQGNSA. Unmatched junction bases numbered 8, after V lost 3 bases and J lost 6 bases. The CDR3 loop spans 15 amino acids. This CDR3 reads CASSLGGTSVGEQYF. The CDR3 DNA reads TGTGCCAGCAGCTTGGGTGGGACTAGCGTCGGCGAGCAGTACTTC.